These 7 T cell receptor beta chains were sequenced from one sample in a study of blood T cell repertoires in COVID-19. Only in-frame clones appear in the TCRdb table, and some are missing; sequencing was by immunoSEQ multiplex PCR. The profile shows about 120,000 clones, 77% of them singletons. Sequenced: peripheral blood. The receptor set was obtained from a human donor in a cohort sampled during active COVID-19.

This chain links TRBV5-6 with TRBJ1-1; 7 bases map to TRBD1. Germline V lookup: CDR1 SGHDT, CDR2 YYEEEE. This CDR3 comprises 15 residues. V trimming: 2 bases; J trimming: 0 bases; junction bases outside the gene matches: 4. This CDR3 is CASSLGGPMNTEAFF. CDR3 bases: TGTGCCAGCAGCTTAGGGGGCCCAATGAACACTGAAGCTTTCTTT.

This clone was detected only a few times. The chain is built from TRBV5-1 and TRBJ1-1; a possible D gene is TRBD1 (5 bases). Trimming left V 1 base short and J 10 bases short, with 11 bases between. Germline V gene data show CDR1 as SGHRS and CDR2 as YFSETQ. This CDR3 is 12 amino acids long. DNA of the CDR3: TGCGCCAGCAGCTTGAGGCAGGGCCGAGCTTTCTTT. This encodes CASSLRQGRAFF.

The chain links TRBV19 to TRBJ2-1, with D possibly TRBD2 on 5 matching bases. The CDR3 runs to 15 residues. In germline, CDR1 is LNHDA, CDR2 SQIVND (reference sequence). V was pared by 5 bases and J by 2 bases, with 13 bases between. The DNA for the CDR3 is TGTGCCAGTAGTCCTCAGCGGATTACCTACAATGAGCAGTTCTTC. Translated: CASSPQRITYNEQFF.

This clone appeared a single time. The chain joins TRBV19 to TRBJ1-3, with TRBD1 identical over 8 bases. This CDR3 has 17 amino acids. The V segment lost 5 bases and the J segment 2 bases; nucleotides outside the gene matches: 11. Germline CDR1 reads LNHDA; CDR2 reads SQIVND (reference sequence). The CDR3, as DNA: TGTGCCAGTAGTCCTCGACAGGGGTCCTCTCCTGGAAACACCATATATTTT. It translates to CASSPRQGSSPGNTIYF. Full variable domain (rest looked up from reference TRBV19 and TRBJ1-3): DGGITQSPKYLFRKEGQNVTLSCEQNLNHDAMYWYRQDPGQGLRLIYYSQIVNDFQKGDIAEGYSVSREKKESFPLTVTSAQKNPTAFYLCASSPRQGSSPGNTIYFGEGSWLTVV.

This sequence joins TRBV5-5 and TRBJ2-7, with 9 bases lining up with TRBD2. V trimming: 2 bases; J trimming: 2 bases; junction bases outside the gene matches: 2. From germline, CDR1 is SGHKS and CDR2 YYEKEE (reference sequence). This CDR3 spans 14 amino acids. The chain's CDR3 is CASSLLAGAYEQYF. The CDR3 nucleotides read TGTGCCAGCAGCTTATTAGCGGGAGCCTACGAGCAGTACTTC.

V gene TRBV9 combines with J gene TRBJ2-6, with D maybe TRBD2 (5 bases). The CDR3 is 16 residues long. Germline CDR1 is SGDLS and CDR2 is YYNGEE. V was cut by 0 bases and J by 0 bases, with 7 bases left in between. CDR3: CASSVGGFSGANVLTF. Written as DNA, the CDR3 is TGTGCCAGCAGCGTAGGAGGGTTCTCTGGGGCCAACGTCCTGACTTTC.

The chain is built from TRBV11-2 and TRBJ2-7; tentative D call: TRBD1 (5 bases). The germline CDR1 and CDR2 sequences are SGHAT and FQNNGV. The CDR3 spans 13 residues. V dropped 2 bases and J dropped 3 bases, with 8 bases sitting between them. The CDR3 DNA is TGTGCCAGCAGCTTAACAGACAGCTACGAGCAGTACTTC. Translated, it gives CASSLTDSYEQYF.